In its sample, the clone carrying this T cell receptor beta chain was seen many times. Germline V gene sequence: CDR1 MGHRA, CDR2 YSYEKL. There are 16 residues in the CDR3. V lost 2 bases to trimming and J lost 8 bases; unmatched junction nucleotides: 9. Assay: immunoSEQ multiplex PCR; the TCRdb copy retains only in-frame clones and omits some. This table holds roughly 80,000 clones, approximately 82% found once. This sample was included in a study of blood T cell repertoires in COVID-19. The V call is TRBV4-1, the J call TRBJ2-1; 10 bases fit TRBD2. This TCR was sampled from a human donor in a cohort sampled during active COVID-19. The material sequenced was peripheral blood. CDR3 protein: CASSQPAGGLVDEQFF. The CDR3 bases are TGCGCCAGCAGCCAACCAGCGGGGGGGCTAGTTGATGAGCAGTTCTTC.